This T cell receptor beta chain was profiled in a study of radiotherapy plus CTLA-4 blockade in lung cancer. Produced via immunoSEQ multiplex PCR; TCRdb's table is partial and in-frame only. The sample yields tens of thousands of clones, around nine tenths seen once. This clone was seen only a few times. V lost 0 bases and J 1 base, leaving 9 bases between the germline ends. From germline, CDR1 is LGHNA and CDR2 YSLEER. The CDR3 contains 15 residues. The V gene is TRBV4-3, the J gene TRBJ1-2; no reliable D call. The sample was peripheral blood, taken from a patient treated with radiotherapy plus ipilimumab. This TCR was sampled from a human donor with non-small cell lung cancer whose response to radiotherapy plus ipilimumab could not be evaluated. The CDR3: CASSQEPTSNYGYTF. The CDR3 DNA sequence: TGCGCCAGCAGCCAAGAGCCGACAAGTAACTATGGCTACACCTTC.